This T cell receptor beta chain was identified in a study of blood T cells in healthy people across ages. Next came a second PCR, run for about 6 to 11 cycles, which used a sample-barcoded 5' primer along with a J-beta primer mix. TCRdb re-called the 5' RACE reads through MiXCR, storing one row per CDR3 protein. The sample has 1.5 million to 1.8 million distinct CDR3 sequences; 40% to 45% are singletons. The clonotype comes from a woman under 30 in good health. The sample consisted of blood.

The CDR3 protein is CASSGYKGGYTF. The CDR3, as DNA: TGTGCCAGCAGTGGATATAAAGGGGGATACACCTTC. The chain employs TRBV25-1 and TRBJ1-2; maybe TRBD1 (6 bases). CDR1 and CDR2 (germline): MGHDK, SYGVNS. This CDR3 has 12 amino acids. V lost 4 bases and J lost 11, with 14 bases in between.